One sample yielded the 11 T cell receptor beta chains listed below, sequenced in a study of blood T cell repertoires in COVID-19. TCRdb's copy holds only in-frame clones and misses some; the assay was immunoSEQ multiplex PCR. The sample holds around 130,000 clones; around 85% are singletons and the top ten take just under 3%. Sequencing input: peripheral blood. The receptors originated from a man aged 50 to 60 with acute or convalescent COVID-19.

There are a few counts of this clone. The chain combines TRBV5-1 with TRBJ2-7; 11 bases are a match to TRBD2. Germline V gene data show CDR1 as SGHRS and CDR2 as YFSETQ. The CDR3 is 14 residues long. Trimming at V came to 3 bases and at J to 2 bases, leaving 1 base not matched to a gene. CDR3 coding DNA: TGCGCCAGCAGCTCTAGCGGGGGGCCCTACGAGCAGTACTTC. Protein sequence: CASSSSGGPYEQYF. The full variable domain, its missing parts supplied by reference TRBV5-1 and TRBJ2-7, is KAGVTQTPRYLIKTRGQQVTLSCSPISGHRSVSWYQQTPGQGLQFLFEYFSETQRNKGNFPGRFSGRQFSNSRSEMNVSTLELGDSALYLCASSSSGGPYEQYFGPGTRLTVT.

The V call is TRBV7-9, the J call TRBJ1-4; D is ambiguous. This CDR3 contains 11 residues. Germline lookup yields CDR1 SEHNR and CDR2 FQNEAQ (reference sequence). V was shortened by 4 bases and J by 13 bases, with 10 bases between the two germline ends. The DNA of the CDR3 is TGTGCCAGCAGCTCGTCGGGTCGACTGTTTTTT. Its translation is CASSSSGRLFF.

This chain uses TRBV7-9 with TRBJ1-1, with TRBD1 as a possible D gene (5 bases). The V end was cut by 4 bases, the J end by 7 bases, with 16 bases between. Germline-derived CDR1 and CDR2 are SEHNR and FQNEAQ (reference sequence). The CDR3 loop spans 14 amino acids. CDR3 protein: CASSSHGRDGEAFF. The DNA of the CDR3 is TGTGCCAGCAGCTCCCATGGGCGGGACGGTGAAGCTTTCTTT.

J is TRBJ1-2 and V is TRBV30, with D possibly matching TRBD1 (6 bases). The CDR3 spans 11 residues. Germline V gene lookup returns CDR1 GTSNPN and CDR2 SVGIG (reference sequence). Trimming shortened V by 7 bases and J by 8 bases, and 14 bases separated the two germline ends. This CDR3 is CASPTGKGYTF. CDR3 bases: TGTGCCTCGCCAACAGGGAAAGGCTACACCTTC.

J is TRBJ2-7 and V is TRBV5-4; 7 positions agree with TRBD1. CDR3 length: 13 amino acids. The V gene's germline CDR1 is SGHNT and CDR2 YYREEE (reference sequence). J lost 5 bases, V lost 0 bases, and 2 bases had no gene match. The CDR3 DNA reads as TGTGCCAGCAGCTTGGGACAGGGAGACGAGCAGTACTTC. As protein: CASSLGQGDEQYF.

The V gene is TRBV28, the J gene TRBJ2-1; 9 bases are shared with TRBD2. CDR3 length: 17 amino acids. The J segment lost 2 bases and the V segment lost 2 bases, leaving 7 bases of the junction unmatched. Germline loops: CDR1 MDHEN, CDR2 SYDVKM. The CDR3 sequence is CASSLLAGGRAYNEQFF. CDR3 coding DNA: TGTGCCAGCAGTTTACTTGCGGGGGGGAGAGCCTACAATGAGCAGTTCTTC.

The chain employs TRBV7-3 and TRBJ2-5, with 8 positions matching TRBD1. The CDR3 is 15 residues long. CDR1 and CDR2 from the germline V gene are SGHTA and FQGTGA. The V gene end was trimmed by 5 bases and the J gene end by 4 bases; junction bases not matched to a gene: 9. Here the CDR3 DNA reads TGTGCCAGCAGCCAAAACCAGGGGGCTGGAGAGACCCAGTACTTC. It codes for CASSQNQGAGETQYF.

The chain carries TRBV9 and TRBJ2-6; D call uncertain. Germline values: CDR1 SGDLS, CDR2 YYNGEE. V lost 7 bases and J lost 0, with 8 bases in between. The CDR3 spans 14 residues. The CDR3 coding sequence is TGTGCCAGCGGTACGGGCTCTGGGGCCAACGTCCTGACTTTC. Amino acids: CASGTGSGANVLTF.

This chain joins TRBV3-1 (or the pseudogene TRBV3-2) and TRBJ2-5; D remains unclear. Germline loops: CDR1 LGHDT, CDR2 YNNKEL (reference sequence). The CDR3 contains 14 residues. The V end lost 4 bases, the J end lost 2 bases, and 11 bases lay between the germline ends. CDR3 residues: CASSLTGLQETQYF. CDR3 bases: TGTGCCAGCAGCCTGACCGGGTTACAAGAGACCCAGTACTTC.

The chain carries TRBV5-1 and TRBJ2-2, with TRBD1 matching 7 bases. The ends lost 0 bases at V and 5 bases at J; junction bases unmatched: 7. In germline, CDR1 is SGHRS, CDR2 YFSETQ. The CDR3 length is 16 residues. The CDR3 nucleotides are TGCGCCAGCAGCTTGGGACAGGGCCCTTCTACCGGGGAGCTGTTTTTT. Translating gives CASSLGQGPSTGELFF.

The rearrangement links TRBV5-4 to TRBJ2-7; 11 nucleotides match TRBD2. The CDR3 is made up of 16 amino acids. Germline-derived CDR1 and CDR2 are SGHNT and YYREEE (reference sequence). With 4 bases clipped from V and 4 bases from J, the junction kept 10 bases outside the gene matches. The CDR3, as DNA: TGTGCCAGCAGCCTCACCGCGACTAGCGGGGCATACGAGCAGTACTTC. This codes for CASSLTATSGAYEQYF.